The TCR beta chain described here comes from a study of beta chain features in type 1 diabetes. The CDR3 totals 13 residues. Trimming removed 5 bases from V and 9 bases from J, with 19 bases in between. The germline V gene has CDR1 GTSNPN and CDR2 SVGIG (reference sequence). The study reverse transcribed the entire isolated RNA, so it sequenced expressed TCRB transcripts. Using immunoSEQ multiplex PCR, the repertoire was profiled, and TCRdb retains in-frame clones only, with some absent. Counted here are 680,000 or so clones, around an eighth occurring once; the ten biggest clones make up less than 0.025%. For this clone: Its antigen is undetermined.

Study-level findings and limits: People with Type 1 diabetes carried modestly yet significantly shorter TCRB CDR3s in all four CD4+ subsets. HLA effects on TCRB rearrangement stayed unresolved here. Any PCR bias toward short templates would affect both groups alike.

J is TRBJ1-1 and V is TRBV30, with unresolved D. The clonotype comes from a man aged 18 to 29 with type 1 diabetes. Sequenced material: naive CD4+ T cells from blood. Here the CDR3 reads CAWESGGSPKAFF. CDR3 sequence (DNA): TGTGCCTGGGAGTCTGGAGGGTCCCCGAAAGCTTTCTTT.